These T cell receptor beta chains were read from a single sample in a study of response to subunit inactivated influenza vaccine. TCRdb re-derived calls from the RT-PCR reads in MiXCR, one entry per CDR3 protein. The sample lists approximately 290,000 distinct CDR3 sequences, about 20% occurring once. The sample consisted of PBMCs from blood, taken approximately 22 months after vaccination. The receptors were gathered from a man aged 45 to 75 who received an inactivated influenza vaccine. The CDR3 runs from the conserved cysteine through the conserved F or W. The D gene is left open where the match is weak. Size is omitted from some rows. Given values are once, few, many or a class for expanded clones.

>few|TRBJ1-5|TRBV6-5|TRBD1
CASSFIEGQGSQPQHF
TGTGCCAGCAGTTTTATCGAGGGACAGGGCAGTCAGCCCCAGCATTTT
>few|TRBJ1-6|TRBV28|-
CASSTASSYNSPLHF
TGTGCCAGCAGTACAGCGAGCTCCTATAATTCACCCCTCCACTTT
>-|TRBJ2-7|TRBV7-2|-
CASSLQSGYEQYF
TGTGCCAGCAGTCTTCAATCGGGCTACGAGCAGTACTTC
>-|TRBJ1-3|TRBV11-2|TRBD1
CASSLGQTESGNTIYF
TGTGCCAGCAGCCTGGGACAGACAGAATCTGGAAACACCATATATTTT
>few|TRBJ1-1|TRBV6-5|TRBD1
CASSYFPLPGQGDTEAFF
TGTGCCAGCAGTTACTTCCCTCTACCGGGACAGGGTGACACTGAAGCTTTCTTT
>few|TRBJ1-2|TRBV10-1|-
CASSDDYGYTF
TGCGCCAGCAGCGACGACTATGGCTACACCTTC
>-|TRBJ2-1|TRBV7-9|-
CASSLVANEQFF
TGTGCCAGCAGCTTAGTAGCGAATGAGCAGTTCTTC
>few|TRBJ1-4|TRBV7-9|-
CASSWGGLQEKLFF
TGTGCCAGCAGCTGGGGAGGTTTACAGGAAAAACTGTTTTTT
>-|TRBJ1-1|TRBV12-3/TRBV12-4|-
CASRLGTVRDAFF
TGTGCCAGCAGGCTCGGGACCGTGCGTGACGCTTTCTTT
>few|TRBJ1-1|TRBV12-3/TRBV12-4|-
CASSTGWGNTEAFF
TGTGCCAGCAGCACGGGGTGGGGGAACACTGAAGCTTTCTTT
>-|TRBJ2-3|TRBV6-4|-
CASSDGQASTDTQYF
TGTGCCAGCAGTGACGGTCAGGCCAGCACAGATACGCAGTATTTT
>many|TRBJ1-2|TRBV6-1|-
CASSEGTGMTNYGYTF
TGTGCCAGCAGTGAAGGGACGGGGATGACTAACTATGGCTACACCTTC
>many|TRBJ1-4|TRBV12-3/TRBV12-4|-
CASSFAGARVEKLFF
TGTGCCAGCAGTTTCGCGGGGGCGCGGGTTGAAAAACTGTTTTTT
>-|TRBJ2-6|TRBV6-1|-
CATGPLSSSGANVLTF
TGTGCCACGGGACCCCTCAGTAGCTCTGGGGCCAACGTCCTGACTTTC
>few|TRBJ1-4|TRBV2|-
CASSVIGGTANEKLFF
TGTGCCAGCAGTGTAATCGGGGGGACGGCTAATGAAAAACTGTTTTTT
>few|TRBJ1-5|TRBV4-2|-
CASSQESGPKPQHF
TGTGCCAGCAGCCAAGAATCGGGGCCGAAGCCCCAGCATTTT
>few|TRBJ2-5|TRBV7-8|TRBD1
CASSYDRVAWKTQYF
TGTGCCAGCAGCTATGACAGGGTGGCTTGGAAGACCCAGTACTTC
>once|TRBJ2-2|TRBV15|-
CATSRDLKTGELFF
TGTGCCACCAGCAGAGATCTGAAGACCGGGGAGCTGTTTTTT
>few|TRBJ2-1|TRBV5-6|TRBD2
CASRYSGGTLDEQFF
TGTGCCAGCAGATATAGCGGGGGAACGCTCGATGAGCAGTTCTTC
>-|TRBJ1-1|TRBV10-3|-
CAIRKTLRGMNTEAFF
TGTGCCATCAGGAAAACCCTCAGGGGAATGAACACTGAAGCTTTCTTT
>few|TRBJ2-6|TRBV5-6|-
CASSELYSGANVLTF
TGTGCCAGCAGTGAATTATACTCTGGGGCCAACGTCCTGACTTTC
>-|TRBJ2-7|TRBV20-1|-
CSARDQGQTREQYF
TGCAGTGCTAGAGATCAGGGGCAGACTCGCGAGCAGTACTTC
>-|TRBJ2-5|TRBV5-1|TRBD1
CASSVTGLVQETQYF
TGCGCCAGCAGCGTGACAGGGTTGGTCCAAGAGACCCAGTACTTC
>-|TRBJ1-1|TRBV20-1|-
CSARRGGPRTEAFF
TGCAGTGCTAGAAGGGGGGGCCCTAGAACTGAAGCTTTCTTT
>many|TRBJ1-3|TRBV6-2/TRBV6-3|TRBD1
CASSYRGRGSGNTIYF
TGTGCCAGCAGCTACAGGGGACGCGGCTCTGGAAACACCATATATTTT
>-|TRBJ1-2|TRBV4-1|TRBD1
CASSQPTGSDGYTF
TGCGCCAGCAGCCAACCGACAGGGAGCGATGGCTACACCTTC
>-|TRBJ2-1|TRBV28|TRBD2
CASSLFYLGLVSGEQFF
TGTGCCAGCAGTTTATTTTATCTGGGACTAGTTTCTGGTGAGCAGTTCTTC
>few|TRBJ2-1|TRBV5-1|TRBD1
CASSFTPGQGYNEQFF
TGCGCCAGCAGCTTTACTCCGGGACAGGGATACAATGAGCAGTTCTTC
>many|TRBJ2-5|TRBV9|-
CASSVDAGSYQETQYF
TGTGCCAGCAGCGTAGATGCGGGATCGTACCAAGAGACCCAGTACTTC
>-|TRBJ1-2|TRBV5-1|-
CASSPTGGGGYTF
TGCGCCAGCAGCCCGACAGGAGGTGGTGGCTACACCTTC
>once|TRBJ2-3|TRBV20-1|TRBD2
CSARALAGPPDTQYF
TGCAGTGCTAGAGCACTAGCGGGGCCCCCAGATACGCAGTATTTT
>many|TRBJ1-5|TRBV3-1|-
CASSQTAYSNQPQHF
TGTGCCAGCAGCCAAACGGCATATAGCAATCAGCCCCAGCATTTT